Below are 3 T cell receptor beta chains sequenced from a single sample in a study of cytomegalovirus exposure and HLA in healthy donors. 60 Vbeta and 13 Jbeta primers were used in PCR. The data were produced by immunoSEQ multiplex PCR, yet TCRdb's version contains in-frame clones alone and is incomplete. There are approximately 130,000 clones in the sample; about 78% occur only once, and around 1.2% lies in the top ten. The sample comprised PBMCs. These receptors were collected from a man over 45 in good health and CMV-seronegative.

In DNA form, the CDR3 reads TGTGCCGGAGCAGGGGCGCCCCCGAACACCGGGGAGCTGTTTTTT. Its translation: CAGAGAPPNTGELFF. The rearrangement joins TRBV9 to TRBJ2-2; perhaps TRBD1 as D (6 bases). The V gene lost 10 bases and the J gene lost 0 bases, with 16 bases spanning the gap. The CDR3 has 15 residues. CDR1 SGDLS and CDR2 YYNGEE come from the germline V gene.

This chain connects TRBV18 to TRBJ2-1, with TRBD2 matching over 7 bases. The ends lost 4 bases at V and 15 bases at J; junction bases unmatched: 21. The germline CDR1 and CDR2 sequences are KGHSH and LQKENI. This CDR3 has 16 residues. The CDR3 is CASSLQTASGKALGFF. The DNA of the CDR3 is TGTGCCAGCTCACTCCAAACGGCCAGCGGGAAGGCCTTGGGGTTCTTC.

This chain links TRBV5-4 with TRBJ2-7; 9 bases map to TRBD1. The V gene's germline CDR1 is SGHNT and CDR2 YYREEE (reference sequence). The CDR3 has 14 amino acids. The V gene end was trimmed by 4 bases and the J gene end by 5 bases; junction bases not matched to a gene: 7. In DNA, the CDR3 is TGTGCCAGCAGCCAGTGGACAGGGGACCACGAGCAGTACTTC. It codes for CASSQWTGDHEQYF.